This T cell receptor (beta chain) originates from a study of blood T cell repertoires in COVID-19. This clone was seen just once. Libraries were prepared by immunoSEQ multiplex PCR; TCRdb keeps only in-frame clonotypes and omits some of them. The sample has under 400,000 clones, about nine tenths seen once. Trimming left V 5 bases short and J 6 bases short, with 10 bases between. The germline V gene encodes CDR1 SEHNR and CDR2 FQNEAQ (reference sequence). The CDR3 is made up of 12 amino acids. V usage is TRBV7-9 and J usage is TRBJ1-1, with TRBD1 as a possible D gene (5 bases). This clonotype originated in a woman aged 55-70 years with COVID-19, enrolled during active disease. Source material: peripheral blood. As DNA, the CDR3 is TGTGCCAGCAGCCTAGGGGAGTCTGAAGCTTTCTTT. Residues: CASSLGESEAFF.